What follows are 13 T cell receptor beta chains derived from one specimen sequenced in a study of CD8+ T cells in alopecia areata. Treatment: oral pan-JAK inhibitor, 5-10 mg twice daily. RNA extraction was followed by reverse transcription into cDNA, which acted as the sequencing template. Here immunoSEQ multiplex PCR was the method, and the copy in TCRdb shows in-frame clones only, minus some. The table records about 210,000 clones, less than 75% of them present only once. Sequenced here: CD4+ T cells sorted from blood, sampled at week 4, from a patient treated with tofacitinib. The origin of the receptors is a human donor with alopecia areata.

The chain uses TRBV5-1 and TRBJ1-1, with D hard to call. Trimming stripped 4 bases from V and 1 base from J, with 14 bases between. This CDR3 comprises 15 residues. Germline assignment: CDR1 SGHRS and CDR2 YFSETQ. In DNA, the CDR3 is TGCGCCAGCAGCGGAACCGGTACAAAGAACACTGAAGCTTTCTTT. Translation: CASSGTGTKNTEAFF.

This clone turned up a few times. This sequence joins TRBV27 and TRBJ1-1; TRBD1 agrees at 7 bases. This CDR3 has 12 amino acids. CDR1 and CDR2 (germline): MNHEY, SMNVEV (reference sequence). Trimming removed 5 bases from V and 11 bases from J; junction bases left unmatched: 8. CDR3 bases: TGTGCCAGCAGTCGCGAGGGGGCGAGGGCTTTCTTT. Its protein is CASSREGARAFF.

This clone was detected a few times. The DNA of the CDR3 is TGTGCCAGCAGTTCCGACAGGGAGGGAGAGACCCAGTACTTC. Encoded protein: CASSSDREGETQYF. The chain couples TRBV2 to TRBJ2-5; tentatively, D is TRBD1 or TRBD2 (7 bases each). Germline values: CDR1 SNHLY, CDR2 FYNNEI. The CDR3 runs 14 residues. Trimming left V 5 bases short and J 4 bases short, with 14 bases between. Full variable domain (remainder filled in from reference TRBV2 and TRBJ2-5): EPEVTQTPSHQVTQMGQEVILRCVPISNHLYFYWYRQILGQKVEFLVSFYNNEISEKSEIFDDQFSVERPDGSNFTLKIRSTKLEDSAMYFCASSSDREGETQYFGPGTRLLVL.

The chain combines TRBV5-1 with TRBJ2-5; no clear D gene. Germline values: CDR1 SGHRS, CDR2 YFSETQ. The CDR3 is 16 amino acids. V shed 5 bases and J shed 2 bases, with 19 bases lying between them. This CDR3 is CASRDLVPPEQETQYF. Here the CDR3 DNA reads TGCGCCAGCAGGGATCTTGTGCCTCCCGAACAAGAGACCCAGTACTTC.

The chain has TRBV7-9 and TRBJ1-1, with D uncertain. V dropped 8 bases and J dropped 1 base, with 8 bases sitting between them. This CDR3 spans 12 amino acids. Germline CDR1 SEHNR, CDR2 FQNEAQ (reference sequence). This CDR3 reads CASGHTNTEAFF. The CDR3 nucleotides are TGTGCCAGCGGCCATACGAACACTGAAGCTTTCTTT. The variable domain in full, completed from reference TRBV7-9 and TRBJ1-1, reads DTGVSQNPRHKITKRGQNVTFRCDPISEHNRLYWYRQTLGQGPEFLTYFQNEAQLEKSRLLSDRFSAERPKGSFSTLEIQRTEQGDSAMYLCASGHTNTEAFFGQGTRLTVV.

The V call is TRBV9, the J call TRBJ2-1; D is unclear. The V gene lost 4 bases and the J gene lost 8 bases, with 13 bases spanning the gap. In germline, CDR1 is SGDLS, CDR2 YYNGEE. CDR3 length: 13 residues. The CDR3 DNA follows: TGTGCCAGCAGCTTCTTAGGTGGCGATGAGCAGTTCTTC. It encodes CASSFLGGDEQFF.

The table lists this clone with a few counts. The chain uses TRBV5-1 and TRBJ2-7, with D perhaps matching TRBD1 (6 bases). The length of the CDR3 is 15 residues. The germline V gene encodes CDR1 SGHRS and CDR2 YFSETQ. With 4 bases removed from V and 3 bases from J, the gap between germline ends came to 17 bases. The CDR3 is CASSRTEPSYYEQYF. The CDR3 DNA is TGCGCCAGCAGCCGGACAGAACCCTCCTACTACGAGCAGTACTTC.

CDR3 bases: TGCGCCAGCAGCTTGGTAGGGTTGGTCGCGGACGAGCAGTACTTC. Its protein is CASSLVGLVADEQYF. The rearrangement links TRBV5-1 to TRBJ2-7; D uncertain. V shed 0 bases and J shed 5 bases, with 15 bases lying between them. Germline V gives CDR1 SGHRS, CDR2 YFSETQ. The CDR3 spans 15 residues.

The rearrangement joins TRBV30 to TRBJ1-3; D not resolved. The CDR3 contains 12 residues. From germline, CDR1 is GTSNPN and CDR2 SVGIG (reference sequence). Trimming removed 7 bases from V and 2 bases from J, with 9 bases in between. This CDR3 reads CALKAAGNTIYF. The CDR3 bases are TGTGCCTTGAAAGCGGCTGGAAACACCATATATTTT.

This chain links TRBV15 with TRBJ2-5; TRBD1 agrees at 8 bases. V lost 5 bases to trimming and J lost 4 bases; unmatched junction nucleotides: 6. Germline lookup yields CDR1 LNHNV and CDR2 YYDKDF (reference sequence). This CDR3 region has 14 residues. CDR3 region: CATSDRQGIETQYF. The CDR3, as DNA: TGTGCCACCAGCGACCGACAGGGGATAGAGACCCAGTACTTC.

The J gene is TRBJ1-6, the V gene TRBV25-1, with TRBD1 as a possible D gene (6 bases). There are 14 residues in the CDR3. The germline V gene has CDR1 MGHDK and CDR2 SYGVNS. Trimming left V 3 bases short and J 6 bases short, with 9 bases between. The CDR3 here is CASSENRANSPLHF. The CDR3 DNA reads TGTGCCAGCAGTGAGAACAGGGCTAATTCACCCCTCCACTTT.

The V gene is TRBV2, the J gene TRBJ2-3; perhaps TRBD2 as D (7 bases). Germline loops: CDR1 SNHLY, CDR2 FYNNEI. Trimming pared 6 bases from V and 3 bases from J, leaving 13 bases between. The CDR3 loop spans 14 amino acids. This CDR3 is CASRRGGRTDTQYF. The CDR3 DNA reads as TGTGCCAGCAGGAGGGGGGGCCGGACAGATACGCAGTATTTT.

The chain combines TRBV29-1 with TRBJ1-2; TRBD1 matches 11 bases. CDR3 size: 11 residues. Per germline, CDR1 SQVTM and CDR2 ANQGSEA. J was trimmed by 8 bases and V by 7 bases; bases with no gene match: 3. The CDR3 sequence: CSEGTGGGYTF. CDR3 DNA sequence: TGCAGCGAGGGGACAGGGGGAGGCTACACCTTC.